A single sample is the source of the 3 T cell receptor beta chains below, sequenced in a study of memory CD4+ T cells and cytomegalovirus serostatus. The table came from immunoSEQ multiplex PCR; TCRdb's copy has only in-frame clones and leaves some out. Of about 52,000 clones in the sample, about four fifths were seen once. Single viable CD3+CD4+CD8-CD45RO+ cells were sorted as the memory CD4+ T cells. Sequencing input: memory CD4+ T cells from blood. The receptors were gathered from an adult in good health and CMV-seropositive.

This clone was seen only a few times. The V and J genes are TRBV7-9 and TRBJ1-1; D might be TRBD1 (5 bases). V shed 7 bases and J shed 5 bases, with 17 bases lying between them. This CDR3 contains 14 residues. Germline values: CDR1 SEHNR, CDR2 FQNEAQ (reference sequence). CDR3 protein: CASTPGWGRTEAFF. In nucleotides, the CDR3 is TGTGCCAGCACGCCGGGGTGGGGGAGGACTGAAGCTTTCTTT. The full variable domain, with the rest looked up from reference TRBV7-9 and TRBJ1-1, is DTGVSQNPRHKITKRGQNVTFRCDPISEHNRLYWYRQTLGQGPEFLTYFQNEAQLEKSRLLSDRFSAERPKGSFSTLEIQRTEQGDSAMYLCASTPGWGRTEAFFGQGTRLTVV.

The chain has TRBV6-4 and TRBJ1-5; 12 nucleotides match TRBD1. CDR3 length: 14 amino acids. V was clipped by 8 bases and J by 5 bases; unmatched bases: 4. CDR1 and CDR2 (germline): MRHNA, SNTAGT. The CDR3 spells CASAGQGADQPQHF. CDR3 in DNA: TGTGCCAGCGCGGGACAGGGGGCTGATCAGCCCCAGCATTTT.

This sequence joins TRBV28 and TRBJ1-6; D is uncertain. The germline gives CDR1 MDHEN, CDR2 SYDVKM. The V end lost 3 bases, the J end lost 11 bases, and 8 bases lay between the germline ends. CDR3 length equals 12 residues. CDR3 coding DNA: TGTGCCAGCAGTTTGCCGGTGACACCCCTCCACTTT. This gives the protein CASSLPVTPLHF.